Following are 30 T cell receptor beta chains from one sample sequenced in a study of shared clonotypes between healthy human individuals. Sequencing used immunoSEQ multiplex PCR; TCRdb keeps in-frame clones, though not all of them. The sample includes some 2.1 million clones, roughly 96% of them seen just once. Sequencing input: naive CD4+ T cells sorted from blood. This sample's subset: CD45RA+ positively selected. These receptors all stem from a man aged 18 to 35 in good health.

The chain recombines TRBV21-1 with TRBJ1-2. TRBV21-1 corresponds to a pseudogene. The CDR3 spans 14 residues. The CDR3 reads CASSTTRGEHGYTF. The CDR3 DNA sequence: TGTGCCAGCAGCACAACAAGAGGTGAGCATGGCTACACCTTC.

The CDR3 DNA sequence: TGTGCCAGCAGTCCGAGTCGGGGTGTCACTGAAGCTTTCTTT. Translated, it gives CASSPSRGVTEAFF. This chain links TRBV6-5 with TRBJ1-1, with D uncertain. In germline, CDR1 is MNHEY, CDR2 SVGAGI. With 5 bases removed from V and 4 bases from J, the gap between germline ends came to 14 bases. CDR3 length equals 14 residues.

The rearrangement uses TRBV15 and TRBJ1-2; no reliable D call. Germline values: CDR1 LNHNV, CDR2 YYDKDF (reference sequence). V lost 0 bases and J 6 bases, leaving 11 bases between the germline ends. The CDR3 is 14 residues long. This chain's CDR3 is CATSRDRVDDGYTF. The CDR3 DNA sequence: TGTGCCACCAGCAGAGATCGGGTCGACGATGGCTACACCTTC.

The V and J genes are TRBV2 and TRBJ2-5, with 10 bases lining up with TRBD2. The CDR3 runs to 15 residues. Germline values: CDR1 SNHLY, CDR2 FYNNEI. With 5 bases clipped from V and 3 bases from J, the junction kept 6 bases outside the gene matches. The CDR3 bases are TGTGCCAGCAGTAGAGCTCTAGCGGGGGAAGAGACCCAGTACTTC. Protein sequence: CASSRALAGEETQYF. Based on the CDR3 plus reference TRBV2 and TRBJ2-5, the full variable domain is EPEVTQTPSHQVTQMGQEVILRCVPISNHLYFYWYRQILGQKVEFLVSFYNNEISEKSEIFDDQFSVERPDGSNFTLKIRSTKLEDSAMYFCASSRALAGEETQYFGPGTRLLVL.

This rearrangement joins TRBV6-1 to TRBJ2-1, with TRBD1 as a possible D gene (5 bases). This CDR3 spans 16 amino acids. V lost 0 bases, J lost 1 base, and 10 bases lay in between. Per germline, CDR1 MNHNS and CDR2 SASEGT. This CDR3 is CASSEAPQGSYNEQFF. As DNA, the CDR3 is TGTGCCAGCAGTGAAGCTCCCCAGGGATCCTACAATGAGCAGTTCTTC.

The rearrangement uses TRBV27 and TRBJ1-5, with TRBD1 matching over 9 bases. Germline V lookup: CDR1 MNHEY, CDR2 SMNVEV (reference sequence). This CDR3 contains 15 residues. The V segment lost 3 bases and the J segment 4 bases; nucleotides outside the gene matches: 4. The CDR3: CASSFGQGINQPQHF. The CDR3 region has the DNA TGTGCCAGCAGTTTTGGACAGGGGATAAATCAGCCCCAGCATTTT.

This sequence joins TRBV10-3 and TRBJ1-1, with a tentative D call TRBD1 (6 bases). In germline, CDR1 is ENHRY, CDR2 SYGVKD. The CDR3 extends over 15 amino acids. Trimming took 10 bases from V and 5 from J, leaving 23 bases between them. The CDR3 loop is CASRLQHQGSTEAFF. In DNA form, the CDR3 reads TGTGCCAGCCGGCTGCAGCATCAGGGGAGTACTGAAGCTTTCTTT.

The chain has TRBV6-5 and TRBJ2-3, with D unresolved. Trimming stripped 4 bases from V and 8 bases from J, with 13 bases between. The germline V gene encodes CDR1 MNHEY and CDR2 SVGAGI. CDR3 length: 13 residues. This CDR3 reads CASSSTRRGTQYF. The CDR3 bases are TGTGCCAGCAGTTCGACTCGTCGAGGTACGCAGTATTTT.

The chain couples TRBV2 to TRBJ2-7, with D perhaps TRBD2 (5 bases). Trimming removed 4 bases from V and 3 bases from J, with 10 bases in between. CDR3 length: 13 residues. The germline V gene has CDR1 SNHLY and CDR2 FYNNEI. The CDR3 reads CASSGETLYEQYF. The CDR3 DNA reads TGTGCCAGCAGTGGGGAGACCCTCTACGAGCAGTACTTC.

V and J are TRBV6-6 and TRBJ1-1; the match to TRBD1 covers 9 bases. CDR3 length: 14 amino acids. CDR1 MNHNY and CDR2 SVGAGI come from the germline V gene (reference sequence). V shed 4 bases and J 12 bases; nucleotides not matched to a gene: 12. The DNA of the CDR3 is TGTGCCAGCAGTTCACCCAGGACAGGGGACGCGCCTTTCTTT. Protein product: CASSSPRTGDAPFF.

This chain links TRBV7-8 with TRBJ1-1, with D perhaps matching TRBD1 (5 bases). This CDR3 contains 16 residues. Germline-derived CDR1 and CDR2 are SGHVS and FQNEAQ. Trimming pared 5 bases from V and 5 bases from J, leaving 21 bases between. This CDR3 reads CASSPRMVGGQTEAFF. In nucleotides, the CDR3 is TGTGCCAGCAGCCCCCGGATGGTTGGGGGTCAGACTGAAGCTTTCTTT.

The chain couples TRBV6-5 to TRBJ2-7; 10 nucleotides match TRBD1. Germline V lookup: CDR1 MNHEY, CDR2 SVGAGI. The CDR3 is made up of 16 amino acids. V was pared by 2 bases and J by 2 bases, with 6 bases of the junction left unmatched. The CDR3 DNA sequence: TGTGCCAGCAGTTACCTTCCGGGACAGGGGCCCTACGAGCAGTACTTC. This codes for CASSYLPGQGPYEQYF.

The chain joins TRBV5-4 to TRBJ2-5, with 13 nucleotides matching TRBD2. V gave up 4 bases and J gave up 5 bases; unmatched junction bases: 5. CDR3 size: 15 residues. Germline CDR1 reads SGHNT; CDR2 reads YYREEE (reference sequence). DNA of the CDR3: TGTGCCAGCAGCCGCGGACTAGCGGGGGATGAGACCCAGTACTTC. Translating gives CASSRGLAGDETQYF. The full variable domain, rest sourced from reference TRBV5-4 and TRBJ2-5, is ETGVTQSPTHLIKTRGQQVTLRCSSQSGHNTVSWYQQALGQGPQFIFQYYREEENGRGNFPPRFSGLQFPNYSSELNVNALELDDSALYLCASSRGLAGDETQYFGPGTRLLVL.

The CDR3 region has the DNA TGTGCCAGCATCGACCGACAGGGACCCTCCTATAATTCACCCCTCCACTTT. Amino acid sequence: CASIDRQGPSYNSPLHF. V and J are TRBV7-9 and TRBJ1-6; 7 nucleotides match TRBD1. Per germline, CDR1 SEHNR and CDR2 FQNEAQ (reference sequence). CDR3 length: 17 amino acids. V dropped 7 bases and J dropped 0; count of bases not matched to a gene: 9.

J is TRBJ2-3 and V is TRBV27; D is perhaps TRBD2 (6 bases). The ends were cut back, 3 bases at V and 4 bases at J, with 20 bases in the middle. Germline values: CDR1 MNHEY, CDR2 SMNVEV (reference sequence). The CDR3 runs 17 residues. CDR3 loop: CASSLLAGMTVSDTQYF. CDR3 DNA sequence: TGTGCCAGCAGTTTGTTGGCGGGGATGACGGTTTCAGATACGCAGTATTTT.

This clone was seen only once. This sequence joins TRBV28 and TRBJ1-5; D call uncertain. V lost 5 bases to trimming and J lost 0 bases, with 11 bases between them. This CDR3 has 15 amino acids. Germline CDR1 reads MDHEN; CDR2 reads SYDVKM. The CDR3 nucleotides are TGTGCCAGCAGTGTAGGGCCGAATAGCAATCAGCCCCAGCATTTT. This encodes CASSVGPNSNQPQHF. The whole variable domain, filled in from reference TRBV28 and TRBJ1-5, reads DVKVTQSSRYLVKRTGEKVFLECVQDMDHENMFWYRQDPGLGLRLIYFSYDVKMKEKGDIPEGYSVSREKKERFSLILESASTNQTSMYLCASSVGPNSNQPQHFGDGTRLSIL.

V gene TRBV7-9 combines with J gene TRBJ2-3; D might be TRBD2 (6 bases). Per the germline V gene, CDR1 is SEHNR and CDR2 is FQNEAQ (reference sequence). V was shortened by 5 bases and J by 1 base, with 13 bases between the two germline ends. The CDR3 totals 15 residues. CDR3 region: CASSPLALRTDTQYF. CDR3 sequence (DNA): TGTGCCAGCAGCCCGCTAGCGCTTCGCACAGATACGCAGTATTTT.

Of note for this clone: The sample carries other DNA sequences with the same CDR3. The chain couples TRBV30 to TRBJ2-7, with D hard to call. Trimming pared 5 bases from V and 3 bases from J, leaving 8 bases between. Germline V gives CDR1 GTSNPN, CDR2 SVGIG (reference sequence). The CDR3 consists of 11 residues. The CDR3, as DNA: TGTGCCTGGGGGCGGAGCTACGAGCAGTACTTC. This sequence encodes CAWGRSYEQYF. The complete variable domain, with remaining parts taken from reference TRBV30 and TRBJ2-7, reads SQTIHQWPATLVQPVGSPLSLECTVEGTSNPNLYWYRQAAGRGLQLLFYSVGIGQISSEVPQNLSASRPQDRQFILSSKKLLLSDSGFYLCAWGRSYEQYFGPGTRLTVT.

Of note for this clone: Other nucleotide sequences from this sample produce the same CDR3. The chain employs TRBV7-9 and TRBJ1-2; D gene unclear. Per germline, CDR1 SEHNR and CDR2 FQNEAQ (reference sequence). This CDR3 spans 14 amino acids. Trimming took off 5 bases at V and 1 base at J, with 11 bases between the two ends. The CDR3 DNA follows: TGTGCCAGCAGCCGTATCGACGGTAACTATGGCTACACCTTC. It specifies CASSRIDGNYGYTF. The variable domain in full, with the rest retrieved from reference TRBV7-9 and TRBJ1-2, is DTGVSQNPRHKITKRGQNVTFRCDPISEHNRLYWYRQTLGQGPEFLTYFQNEAQLEKSRLLSDRFSAERPKGSFSTLEIQRTEQGDSAMYLCASSRIDGNYGYTFGSGTRLTVV.

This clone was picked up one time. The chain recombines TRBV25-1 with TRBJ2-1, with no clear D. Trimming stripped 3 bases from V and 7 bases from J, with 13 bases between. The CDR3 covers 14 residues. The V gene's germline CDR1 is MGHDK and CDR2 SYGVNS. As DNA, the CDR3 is TGTGCCAGCAGTGACCCCACGGCTCCGAATGAGCAGTTCTTC. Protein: CASSDPTAPNEQFF.

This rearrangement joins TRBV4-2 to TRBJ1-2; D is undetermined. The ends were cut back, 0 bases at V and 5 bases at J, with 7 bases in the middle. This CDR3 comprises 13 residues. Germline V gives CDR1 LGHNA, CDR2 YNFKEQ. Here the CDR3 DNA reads TGTGCCAGCAGCCAAGACACCCGGTATGGCTACACCTTC. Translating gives CASSQDTRYGYTF.

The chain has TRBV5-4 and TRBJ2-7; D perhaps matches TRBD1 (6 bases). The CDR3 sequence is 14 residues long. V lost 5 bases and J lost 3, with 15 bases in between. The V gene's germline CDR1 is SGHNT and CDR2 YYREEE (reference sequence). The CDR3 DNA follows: TGTGCCAGCAGTTTCGAGGGCAGGGGCTACGAGCAGTACTTC. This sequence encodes CASSFEGRGYEQYF. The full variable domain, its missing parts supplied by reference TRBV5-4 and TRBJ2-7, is ETGVTQSPTHLIKTRGQQVTLRCSSQSGHNTVSWYQQALGQGPQFIFQYYREEENGRGNFPPRFSGLQFPNYSSELNVNALELDDSALYLCASSFEGRGYEQYFGPGTRLTVT.

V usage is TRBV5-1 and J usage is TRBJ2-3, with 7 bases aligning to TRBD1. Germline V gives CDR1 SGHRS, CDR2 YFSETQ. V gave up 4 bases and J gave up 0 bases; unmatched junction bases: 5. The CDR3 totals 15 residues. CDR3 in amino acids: CASSLQGISTDTQYF. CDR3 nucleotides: TGCGCCAGCAGCCTACAGGGGATCAGCACAGATACGCAGTATTTT.

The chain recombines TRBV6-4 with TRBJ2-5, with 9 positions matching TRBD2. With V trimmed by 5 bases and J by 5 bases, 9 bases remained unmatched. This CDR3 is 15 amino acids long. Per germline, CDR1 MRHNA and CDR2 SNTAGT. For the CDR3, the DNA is TGTGCCAGCAGTCCCCGCGGGGGGGCCCCGGAGACCCAGTACTTC. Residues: CASSPRGGAPETQYF.

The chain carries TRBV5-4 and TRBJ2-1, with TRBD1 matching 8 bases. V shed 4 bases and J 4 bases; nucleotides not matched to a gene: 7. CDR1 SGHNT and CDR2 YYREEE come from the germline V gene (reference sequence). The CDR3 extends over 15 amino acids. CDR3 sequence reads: CASSRDRTAYNEQFF. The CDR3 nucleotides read TGTGCCAGCAGCCGGGACAGGACAGCGTACAATGAGCAGTTCTTC. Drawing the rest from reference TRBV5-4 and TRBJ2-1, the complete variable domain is ETGVTQSPTHLIKTRGQQVTLRCSSQSGHNTVSWYQQALGQGPQFIFQYYREEENGRGNFPPRFSGLQFPNYSSELNVNALELDDSALYLCASSRDRTAYNEQFFGPGTRLTVL.

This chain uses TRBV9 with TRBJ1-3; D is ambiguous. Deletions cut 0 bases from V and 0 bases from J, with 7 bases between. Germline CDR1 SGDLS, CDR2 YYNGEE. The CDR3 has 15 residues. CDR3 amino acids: CASSVGEASGNTIYF. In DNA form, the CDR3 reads TGTGCCAGCAGCGTAGGTGAGGCCTCTGGAAACACCATATATTTT.

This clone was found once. The CDR3 sequence is CASSEGAGYSNQPQHF. The DNA of the CDR3 is TGTGCCAGCAGTGAAGGCGCGGGTTATAGCAATCAGCCCCAGCATTTT. The V and J genes are TRBV6-1 and TRBJ1-5; no clear D. The CDR3 sequence is 16 residues long. The ends were cut back, 1 base at V and 0 bases at J, with 10 bases in the middle. The germline gives CDR1 MNHNS, CDR2 SASEGT.

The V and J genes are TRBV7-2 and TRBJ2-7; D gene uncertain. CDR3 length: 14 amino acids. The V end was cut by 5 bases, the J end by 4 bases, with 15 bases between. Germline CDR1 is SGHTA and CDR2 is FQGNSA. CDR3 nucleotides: TGTGCCAGCAGCATGGGGTCCTCCCTTTACGAGCAGTACTTC. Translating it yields CASSMGSSLYEQYF.

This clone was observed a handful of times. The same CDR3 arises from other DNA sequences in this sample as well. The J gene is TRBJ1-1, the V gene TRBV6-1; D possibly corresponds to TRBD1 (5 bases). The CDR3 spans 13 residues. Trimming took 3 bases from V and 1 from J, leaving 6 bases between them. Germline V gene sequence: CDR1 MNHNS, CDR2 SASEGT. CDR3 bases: TGTGCCAGCAGTGATCAGGGGAACACTGAAGCTTTCTTT. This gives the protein CASSDQGNTEAFF.

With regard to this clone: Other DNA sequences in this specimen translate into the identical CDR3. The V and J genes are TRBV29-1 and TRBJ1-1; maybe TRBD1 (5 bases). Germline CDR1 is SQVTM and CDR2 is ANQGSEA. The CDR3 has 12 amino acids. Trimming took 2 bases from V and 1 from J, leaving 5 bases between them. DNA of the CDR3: TGCAGCGTTGAACAGGGGAACACTGAAGCTTTCTTT. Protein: CSVEQGNTEAFF.